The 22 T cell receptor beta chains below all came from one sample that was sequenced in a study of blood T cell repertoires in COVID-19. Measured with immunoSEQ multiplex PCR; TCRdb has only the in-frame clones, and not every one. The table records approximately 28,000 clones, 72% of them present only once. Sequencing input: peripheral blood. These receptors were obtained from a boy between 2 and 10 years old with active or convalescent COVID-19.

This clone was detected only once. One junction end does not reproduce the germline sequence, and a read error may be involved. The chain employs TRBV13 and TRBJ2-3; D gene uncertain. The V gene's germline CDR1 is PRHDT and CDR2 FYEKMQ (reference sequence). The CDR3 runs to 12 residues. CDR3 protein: CASRLGSDTQYF. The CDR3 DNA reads TGTGCCAGCAGATTAGGCTCAGATACGCAGTATTTT. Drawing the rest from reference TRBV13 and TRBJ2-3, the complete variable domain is AAGVIQSPRHLIKEKRETATLKCYPIPRHDTVYWYQQGPGQDPQFLISFYEKMQSDKGSIPDRFSAQQFSDYHSELNMSSLELGDSALYFCASRLGSDTQYFGPGTRLTVL.

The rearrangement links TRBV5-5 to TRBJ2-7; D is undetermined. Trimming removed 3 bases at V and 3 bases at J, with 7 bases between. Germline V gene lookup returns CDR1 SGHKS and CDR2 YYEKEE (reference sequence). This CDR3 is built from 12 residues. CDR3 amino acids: CASSSRFYEQYF. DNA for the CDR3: TGTGCCAGCAGCTCTAGATTCTACGAGCAGTACTTC.

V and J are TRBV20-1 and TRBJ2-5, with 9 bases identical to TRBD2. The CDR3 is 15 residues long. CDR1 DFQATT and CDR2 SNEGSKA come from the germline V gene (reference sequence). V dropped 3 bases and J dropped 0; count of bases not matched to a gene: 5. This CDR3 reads CSASGVAGDQETQYF. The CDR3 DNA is TGCAGTGCTAGTGGGGTAGCGGGGGACCAAGAGACCCAGTACTTC.

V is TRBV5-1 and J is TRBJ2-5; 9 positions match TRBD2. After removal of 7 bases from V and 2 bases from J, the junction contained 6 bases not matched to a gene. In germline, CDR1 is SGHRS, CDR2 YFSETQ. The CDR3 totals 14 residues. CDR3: CASWWLAGQETQYF. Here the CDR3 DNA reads TGCGCCAGCTGGTGGCTAGCGGGGCAAGAGACCCAGTACTTC. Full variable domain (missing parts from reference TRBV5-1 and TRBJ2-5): KAGVTQTPRYLIKTRGQQVTLSCSPISGHRSVSWYQQTPGQGLQFLFEYFSETQRNKGNFPGRFSGRQFSNSRSEMNVSTLELGDSALYLCASWWLAGQETQYFGPGTRLLVL.

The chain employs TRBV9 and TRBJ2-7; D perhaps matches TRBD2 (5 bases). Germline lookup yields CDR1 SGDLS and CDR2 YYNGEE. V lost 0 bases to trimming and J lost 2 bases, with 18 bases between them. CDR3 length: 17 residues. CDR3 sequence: CASSVAPTVAPTYEQYF. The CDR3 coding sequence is TGTGCCAGCAGCGTAGCCCCCACGGTAGCGCCCACCTACGAGCAGTACTTC.

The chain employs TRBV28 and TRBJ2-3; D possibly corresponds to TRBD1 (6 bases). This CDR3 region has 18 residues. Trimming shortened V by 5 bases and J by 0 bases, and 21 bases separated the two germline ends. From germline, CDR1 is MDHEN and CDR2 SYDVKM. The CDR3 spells CASSPTYGGIDSTDTQYF. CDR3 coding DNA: TGTGCCAGCAGTCCCACCTATGGGGGCATTGATAGCACAGATACGCAGTATTTT.

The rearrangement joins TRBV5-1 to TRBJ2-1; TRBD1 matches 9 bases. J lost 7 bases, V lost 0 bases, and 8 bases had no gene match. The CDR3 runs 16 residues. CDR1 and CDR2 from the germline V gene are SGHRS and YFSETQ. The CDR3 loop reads CASSLGIATGGNEQFF. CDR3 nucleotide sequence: TGCGCCAGCAGCTTGGGTATCGCGACAGGGGGAAATGAGCAGTTCTTC.

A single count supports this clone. The DNA for the CDR3 is TGTGCCAGCAGTAACAGGGTTTCGGGACTAGCGGGGGGACAAGAGCAGTACGTC. It encodes CASSNRVSGLAGGQEQYV. V is TRBV25-1 and J is TRBJ2-7; 15 nucleotides match TRBD2. V shed 5 bases, J shed 7 bases, and the junction held 15 bases outside the gene matches. This CDR3 is 18 amino acids long. Looked up from germline, CDR1 is MGHDK and CDR2 is SYGVNS.

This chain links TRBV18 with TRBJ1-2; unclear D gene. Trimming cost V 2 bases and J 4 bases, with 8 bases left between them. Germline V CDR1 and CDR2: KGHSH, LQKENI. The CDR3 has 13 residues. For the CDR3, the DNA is TGTGCCAGCTCACCAATCGAACTCTATGGCTACACCTTC. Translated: CASSPIELYGYTF.

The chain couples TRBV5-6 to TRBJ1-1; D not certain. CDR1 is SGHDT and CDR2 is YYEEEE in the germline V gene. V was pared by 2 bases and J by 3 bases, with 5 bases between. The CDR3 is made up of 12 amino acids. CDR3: CASSFEHTEAFF. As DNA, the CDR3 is TGTGCCAGCAGCTTTGAGCACACTGAAGCTTTCTTT.

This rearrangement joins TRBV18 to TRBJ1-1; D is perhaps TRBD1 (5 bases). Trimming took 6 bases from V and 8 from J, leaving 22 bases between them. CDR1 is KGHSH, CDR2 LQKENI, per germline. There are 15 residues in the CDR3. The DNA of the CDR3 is TGTGCCAGCTCCCCCAGGTCCGGGGGATACTTCGAAGCTTTCTTT. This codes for CASSPRSGGYFEAFF.

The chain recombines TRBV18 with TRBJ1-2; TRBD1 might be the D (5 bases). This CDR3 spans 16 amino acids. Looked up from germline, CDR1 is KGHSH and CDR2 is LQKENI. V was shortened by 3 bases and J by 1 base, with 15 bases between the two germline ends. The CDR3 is CASSPFSGIDNYGYTF. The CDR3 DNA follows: TGTGCCAGCTCACCTTTTTCAGGGATCGATAACTATGGCTACACCTTC.

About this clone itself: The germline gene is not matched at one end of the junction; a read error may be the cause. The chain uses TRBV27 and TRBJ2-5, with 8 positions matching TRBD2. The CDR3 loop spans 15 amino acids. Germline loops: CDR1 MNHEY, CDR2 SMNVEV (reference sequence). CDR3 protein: CASSLYRGGQETQYF. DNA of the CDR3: TGTGCCAGCAGCTTATATCGGGGGGGACAAGAGACCCAGTACTTC.

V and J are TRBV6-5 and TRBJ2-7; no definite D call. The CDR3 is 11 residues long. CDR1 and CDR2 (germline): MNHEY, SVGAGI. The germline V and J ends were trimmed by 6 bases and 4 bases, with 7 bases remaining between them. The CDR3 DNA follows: TGTGCCAGCAGAGCGTCTTACGAGCAGTACTTC. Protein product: CASRASYEQYF.

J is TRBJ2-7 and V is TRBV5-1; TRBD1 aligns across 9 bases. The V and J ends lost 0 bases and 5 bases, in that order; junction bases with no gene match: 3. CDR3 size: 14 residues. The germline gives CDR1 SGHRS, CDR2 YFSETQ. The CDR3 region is CASSLGDRADEQYF. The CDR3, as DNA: TGCGCCAGCAGCTTGGGGGACAGGGCCGACGAGCAGTACTTC. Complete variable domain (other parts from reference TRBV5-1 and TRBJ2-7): KAGVTQTPRYLIKTRGQQVTLSCSPISGHRSVSWYQQTPGQGLQFLFEYFSETQRNKGNFPGRFSGRQFSNSRSEMNVSTLELGDSALYLCASSLGDRADEQYFGPGTRLTVT.

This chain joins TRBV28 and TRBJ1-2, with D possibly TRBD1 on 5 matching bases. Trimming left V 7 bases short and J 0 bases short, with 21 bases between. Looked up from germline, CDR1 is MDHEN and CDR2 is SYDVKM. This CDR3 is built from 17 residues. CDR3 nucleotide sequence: TGTGCCAGCACCCAATGGTCGGCAGGGCGATCTAACTATGGCTACACCTTC. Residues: CASTQWSAGRSNYGYTF.

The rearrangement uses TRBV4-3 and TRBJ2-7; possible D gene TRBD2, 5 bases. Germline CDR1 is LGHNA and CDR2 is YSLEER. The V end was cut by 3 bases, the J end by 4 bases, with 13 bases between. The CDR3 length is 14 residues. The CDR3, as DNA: TGCGCCAGCAGCCAGGTCTACGGGGAATACGAGCAGTACTTC. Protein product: CASSQVYGEYEQYF.

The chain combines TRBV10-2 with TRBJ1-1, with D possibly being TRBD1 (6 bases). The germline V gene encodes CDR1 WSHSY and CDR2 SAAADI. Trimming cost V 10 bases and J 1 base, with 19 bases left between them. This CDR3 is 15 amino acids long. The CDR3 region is CATADPDRPNTEAFF. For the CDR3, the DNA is TGCGCCACCGCAGATCCCGACAGGCCGAACACTGAAGCTTTCTTT.

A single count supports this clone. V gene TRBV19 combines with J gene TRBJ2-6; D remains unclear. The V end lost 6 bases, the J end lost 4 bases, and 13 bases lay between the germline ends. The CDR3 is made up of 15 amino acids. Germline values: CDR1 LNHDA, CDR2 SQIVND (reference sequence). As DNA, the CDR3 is TGTGCCAGTAGCCCCATCTTCAGGGGGGCCAACGTCCTGACTTTC. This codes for CASSPIFRGANVLTF.

The DNA of the CDR3 is TGTGCCAGCAGCCCCAGCGAGTATGGCTACACCTTC. It yields the protein CASSPSEYGYTF. The chain carries TRBV28 and TRBJ1-2; unclear D gene. This CDR3 is 12 amino acids long. CDR1 and CDR2 (germline): MDHEN, SYDVKM. Trimming left V 6 bases short and J 5 bases short, with 10 bases between.

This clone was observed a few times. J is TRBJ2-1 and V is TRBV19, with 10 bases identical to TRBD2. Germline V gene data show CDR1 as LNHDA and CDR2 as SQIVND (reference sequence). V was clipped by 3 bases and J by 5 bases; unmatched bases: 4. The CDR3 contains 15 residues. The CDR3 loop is CASSIMLAGDNEQFF. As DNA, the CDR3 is TGTGCCAGTAGTATTATGCTAGCGGGAGACAATGAGCAGTTCTTC.

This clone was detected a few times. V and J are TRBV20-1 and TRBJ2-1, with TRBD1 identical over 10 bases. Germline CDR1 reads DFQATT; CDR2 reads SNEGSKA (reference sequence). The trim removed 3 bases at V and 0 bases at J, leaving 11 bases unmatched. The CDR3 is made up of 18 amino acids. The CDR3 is CSASSTGGLSLSYNEQFF. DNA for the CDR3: TGCAGTGCTAGTTCGACAGGGGGCCTCAGCCTCTCCTACAATGAGCAGTTCTTC.